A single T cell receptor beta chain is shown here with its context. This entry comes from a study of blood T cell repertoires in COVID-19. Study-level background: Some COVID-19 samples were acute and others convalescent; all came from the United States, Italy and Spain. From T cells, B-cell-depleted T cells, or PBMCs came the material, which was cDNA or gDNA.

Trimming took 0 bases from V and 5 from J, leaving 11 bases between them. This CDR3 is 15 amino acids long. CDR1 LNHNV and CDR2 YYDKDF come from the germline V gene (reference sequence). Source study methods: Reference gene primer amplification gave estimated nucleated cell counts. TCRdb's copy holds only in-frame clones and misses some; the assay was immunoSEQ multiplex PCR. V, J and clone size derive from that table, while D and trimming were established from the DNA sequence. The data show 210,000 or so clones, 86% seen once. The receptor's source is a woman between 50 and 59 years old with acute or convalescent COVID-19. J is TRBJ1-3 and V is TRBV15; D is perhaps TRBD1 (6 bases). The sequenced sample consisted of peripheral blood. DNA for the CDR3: TGTGCCACCAGCAGAGATCAACAGGGACGAAACACCATATATTTT. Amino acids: CATSRDQQGRNTIYF.